The present TCR beta chain was sequenced within a study of T-cell reconstitution after alpha-beta-depleted transplantation in children. This clonotype occurred many times. The antigen remains undetermined. Using unique molecular identifiers, the investigators prepared the TCRbeta library. TCRdb independently ran MiXCR on the PCR reads; one entry per CDR3 protein. Altogether approximately 150,000 distinct CDR3 sequences are present, more than 8% being singletons, with the ten largest covering about a sixth. This CDR3 has 13 residues. Germline loops: CDR1 DFQATT, CDR2 SNEGSKA (reference sequence). Trimming took off 2 bases at V and 8 bases at J, with 16 bases between the two ends. Study observations and caveats: In some patients, recipient T cells and intrathymic progenitors surviving conditioning explained high day-60 diversity. There were reportedly several hundred expanded graft clones from which alpha-beta T cells came about two months after transplant. Among T cells one year after transplant, newly produced cells accounted for most counts and diversity.

The clonotype comes from a female patient aged 2-9 years who had a stem cell transplant for congenital amegakaryocytic thrombocytopenia, so the T cells may come from the graft donor. The specimen comprised PBMCs, mostly from graft donor cells, sampled 180 days after TCRalphabeta/CD19-depleted stem cell transplant. The chain links TRBV20-1 to TRBJ2-7; unclear D gene. CDR3 nucleotides: TGCAGTGCTAGATCCCCAGTTATGGGCAAGCAGTACTTC. This translates into CSARSPVMGKQYF.